These T cell receptor beta chains were read from a single sample in a study of CD8 T cells in ankylosing spondylitis. TCRdb re-analysed the 5' RACE reads in MiXCR, keeping a single row per CDR3 protein. The repertoire consists of roughly 230,000 distinct CDR3 sequences, with 18% occurring once and the leading ten covering around a third. The sample taken for sequencing was blood, either unsorted or a sorted T cell fraction (not recorded which). The receptors derive from a male donor with ankylosing spondylitis or in good health (not recorded which). The CDR3 runs from the conserved cysteine through the conserved F or W. The D gene is left open where the match is weak. A row's size may be missing; if present it is once, few, many or a size class.

size	V	D	J	length	DNA	CDR3
few	TRBV12-3/TRBV12-4	TRBD2	TRBJ2-2	15	TGTGCCAGCAGTTTAACTAGCGGGAACACCGGGGAGCTGTTTTTT	CASSLTSGNTGELFF
few	TRBV7-9	-	TRBJ1-1	13	TGTGCCAGCAGCTTAGCCTGGACGGATGAAGCTTTCTTT	CASSLAWTDEAFF
-	TRBV4-1	TRBD1	TRBJ2-2	18	TGCGCCAGCAGCCAGGCGGGCCCCGGGACAGCGAACACCGGGGAGCTGTTTTTT	CASSQAGPGTANTGELFF
many	TRBV28	-	TRBJ2-3	9	TGTGCCAGCGGAGATACGCAGTATTTT	CASGDTQYF
few	TRBV20-1	-	TRBJ2-7	13	TGCAGTGCTAGATCCGGTTCCTCCTACGAGCAGTACTTC	CSARSGSSYEQYF
-	TRBV7-3	-	TRBJ2-1	14	TGTGCCAGCAGCTTCGGGGGATCTGACAATGAGCAGTTCTTC	CASSFGGSDNEQFF
-	TRBV20-1	-	TRBJ2-3	16	TGCAGTGCTAGCAATCCCAAAGCGCAAAGCACAGATACGCAGTATTTT	CSASNPKAQSTDTQYF
few	TRBV7-9	TRBD1	TRBJ2-1	16	TGTGCCAGCAGCTCGACTCCGGGACAGGGGGCAAATGAGCAGTTCTTC	CASSSTPGQGANEQFF
many	TRBV7-3	TRBD2	TRBJ2-1	16	TGTGCCAGCAGCCCCTTAGCGGGGAGCTCCTACAATGAGCAGTTCTTC	CASSPLAGSSYNEQFF
-	TRBV29-1	TRBD1	TRBJ2-3	12	TGCAGCGCTCAGGGGGCCGCAGATACGCAGTATTTT	CSAQGAADTQYF
-	TRBV12-3/TRBV12-4	TRBD2	TRBJ2-1	20	TGTGCCAGCACCCCCGGGACAGGGGGGACTAGCGGGAGAGCCTACAATGAGCAGTTCTTC	CASTPGTGGTSGRAYNEQFF
few	TRBV6-5	TRBD1	TRBJ1-1	15	TGTGCCAGCAGTTACACAGGGGTCATGAACACTGAAGCTTTCTTT	CASSYTGVMNTEAFF
-	TRBV10-3	TRBD1	TRBJ1-1	14	TGTGCCATCAGGGGACAGGGAGTGAACACTGAAGCTTTCTTT	CAIRGQGVNTEAFF
few	TRBV20-1	TRBD1	TRBJ2-1	14	TGCAGTGCTAGGTCACGGGACAGGGTCAATGAGCAGTTCTTC	CSARSRDRVNEQFF
-	TRBV9	TRBD2	TRBJ2-3	15	TGTGCCAACAGCGTAGTCGGGAGGGTGACAGATACGCAGTATTTT	CANSVVGRVTDTQYF
few	TRBV6-5	-	TRBJ2-2	12	TGTGCCGGGGGCATATCCTCCGGGGAGCTGTTTTTT	CAGGISSGELFF
few	TRBV12-3/TRBV12-4	TRBD2	TRBJ2-1	16	TGTGCCAGCAGTCCAGCGGGAGGACTCTTTGGGAATGAGCAGTTCTTC	CASSPAGGLFGNEQFF
few	TRBV11-3	-	TRBJ1-1	14	TGTGCCAGCAGAAGGGCCAGGGAGGACACTGAAGCTTTCTTT	CASRRAREDTEAFF
-	TRBV12-3/TRBV12-4	TRBD2	TRBJ2-5	17	TGTGCCAGCAGGGGGACTAGCGGGAATTGGGACCAAGAGACCCAGTACTTC	CASRGTSGNWDQETQYF
many	TRBV20-1	TRBD2	TRBJ2-5	15	TGCAGTGCCCCCGGGACTAGCGGGATCCAAGAGACCCAGTACTTC	CSAPGTSGIQETQYF
-	TRBV29-1	TRBD1	TRBJ2-7	12	TGCAGCGTCGAGGGGGCCGACCGCGAGCAGTACTTC	CSVEGADREQYF
-	TRBV10-3	TRBD2	TRBJ2-1	18	TGTGCCATCAGTGAGTCGTCGCAGGGGACTAGCGGGAGGCAAGTGAAGTTCTTC	CAISESSQGTSGRQVKFF
-	TRBV5-1	TRBD1	TRBJ2-5	14	TGCGCCAGCAGCCCGACAGGGGGAAAAGAGACCCAGTACTTC	CASSPTGGKETQYF
many	TRBV6-5	-	TRBJ1-5	14	TGTGCCAGCAGTTACTCGAGTGGGTTTCACCCCCAGCATTTT	CASSYSSGFHPQHF
few	TRBV12-3/TRBV12-4	TRBD1	TRBJ2-7	14	TGTGCCAGCAGTTCCCTAGGGGGCTTGTACGAGCAGTACTTC	CASSSLGGLYEQYF
-	TRBV6-2/TRBV6-3	-	TRBJ2-7	13	TGTGCCAGCAATGAACAGGGCAGGGACGAGCAGTACTTC	CASNEQGRDEQYF
-	TRBV11-2	-	TRBJ2-2	14	TGTGCCAGCAGCCTACCCACAGGGTCCGGGGAGCTGTTTTTT	CASSLPTGSGELFF
few	TRBV6-1	TRBD2	TRBJ2-7	14	TGTGCCAGCACGTGGGCTAGCGGGCCCTACGAGCAGTACTTC	CASTWASGPYEQYF